The clone carrying this TCR beta chain has a handful of counts. Antigen unknown. Assembly of TCR beta libraries relied on iRepertoire HTBI primers together with Arm-PCR of CDR3 regions. TCRdb re-called the multiplex PCR reads through MiXCR, storing one row per CDR3 protein. The repertoire holds 550,000 to 600,000 distinct CDR3 sequences, with 15% to 20% as singletons. This sample's time point: newly diagnosed GD, antithyroid drugs for less than 3 months. After RNA was extracted from PBMCs, the TCR library was made from it. Graves' disease diagnosis was established per American Thyroid Association guidelines. This sample is part of a study of regulatory T cells in long-lasting Graves disease. The V gene's germline CDR1 is MNHEY and CDR2 SMNVEV (reference sequence). The CDR3 loop spans 16 amino acids. V was pared by 5 bases and J by 2 bases, with 19 bases between. Study results and limitations: Newly diagnosed disease favored TRBV20-1 and TRBJ2-1 over persistent disease.

These same data were also listed under a study on T cells in Graves' hyperthyroidism and ophthalmopathy. As reported in that work: Clinical symptoms, serum thyroxine and TRAb, thyroid ultrasound and orbital computed tomography together formed the diagnostic basis. The model identified upcoming ophthalmopathy a median 6.5 months ahead of onset.

This receptor was taken from a man between 18 and 35 years old with Graves disease. The starting material was peripheral blood mononuclear cells (PBMCs), obtained at new diagnosis, from a patient treated with antithyroid drugs. The V gene is TRBV27, the J gene TRBJ2-7; possibly TRBD1 or TRBD2 for D (7 bases each). The CDR3 here is CASSLQGVAGAYEQYF. The CDR3 coding sequence is TGTGCCAGCAGTCTCCAGGGGGTAGCGGGCGCCTACGAGCAGTACTTC.